The T cell receptor (beta chain) described here comes from a study of blood T cells in healthy people across ages. Study-wide findings and caveats: Significant beta diversity loss was already apparent by age approximately 38, declining roughly linearly. Unsorted PBMCs ruled out conclusive naive versus antigen-experienced comparison.

V lost 6 bases and J lost 3, with 6 bases in between. CDR3 length: 12 residues. Combining a sample-barcoded 5' primer with a J-beta primer mix, a second PCR ran for roughly 7 to 11 cycles. TCRdb analysed the 5' RACE reads with MiXCR anew, one entry per CDR3 protein. The data contain around 1.5 million distinct CDR3 sequences, approximately 59% of them singletons. The sample holds one count of this clonotype. The antigen is unknown. Sample donors were healthy Caucasian individuals that came from Russia, aged 6 to 90. Each sample had at least 6 million PBMCs isolated. This TCR was recovered from a man aged 18 to 29 in good health. Sequencing was done on a sample of blood. The rearrangement joins TRBV12-3 or TRBV12-4 to TRBJ2-1; D may match TRBD1 or TRBD2 (5 bases each). DNA for the CDR3: TGTGCCAGCAGGGGGGTCTACAATGAGCAGTTCTTC. This sequence encodes CASRGVYNEQFF.